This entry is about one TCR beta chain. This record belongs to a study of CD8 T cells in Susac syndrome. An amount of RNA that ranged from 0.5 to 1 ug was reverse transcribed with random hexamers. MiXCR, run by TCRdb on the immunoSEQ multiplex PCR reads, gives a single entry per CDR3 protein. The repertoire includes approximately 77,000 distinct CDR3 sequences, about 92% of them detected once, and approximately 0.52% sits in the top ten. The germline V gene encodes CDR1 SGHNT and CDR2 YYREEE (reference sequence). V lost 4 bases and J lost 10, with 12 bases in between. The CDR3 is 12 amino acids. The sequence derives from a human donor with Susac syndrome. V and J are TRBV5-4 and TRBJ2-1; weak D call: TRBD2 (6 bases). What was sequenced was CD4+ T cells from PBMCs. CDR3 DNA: TGTGCCAGCAGCCCTCGACTAGGAGAGCAGTTCTTC. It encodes CASSPRLGEQFF.